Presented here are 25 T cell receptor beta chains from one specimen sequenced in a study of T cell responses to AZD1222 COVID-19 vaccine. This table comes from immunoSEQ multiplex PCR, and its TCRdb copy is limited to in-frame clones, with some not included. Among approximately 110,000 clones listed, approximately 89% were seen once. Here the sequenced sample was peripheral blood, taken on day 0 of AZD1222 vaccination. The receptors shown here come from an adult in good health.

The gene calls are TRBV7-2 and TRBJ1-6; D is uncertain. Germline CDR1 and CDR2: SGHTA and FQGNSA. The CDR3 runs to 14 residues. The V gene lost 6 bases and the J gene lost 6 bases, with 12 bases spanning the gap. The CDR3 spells CASRKDWSNSPLHF. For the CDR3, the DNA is TGTGCCAGCAGAAAAGACTGGAGTAATTCACCCCTCCACTTT.

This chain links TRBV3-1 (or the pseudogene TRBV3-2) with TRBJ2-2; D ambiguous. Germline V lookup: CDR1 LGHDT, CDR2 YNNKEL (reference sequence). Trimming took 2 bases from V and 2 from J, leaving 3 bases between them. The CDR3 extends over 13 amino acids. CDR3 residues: CASSQLNTGELFF. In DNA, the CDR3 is TGTGCCAGCAGCCAACTAAACACCGGGGAGCTGTTTTTT.

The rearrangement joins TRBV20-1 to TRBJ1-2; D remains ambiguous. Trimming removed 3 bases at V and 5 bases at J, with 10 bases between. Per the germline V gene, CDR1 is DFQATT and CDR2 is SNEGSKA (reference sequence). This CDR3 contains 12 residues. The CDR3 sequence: CSASSSFYGYTF. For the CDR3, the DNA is TGCAGTGCTAGTTCGTCCTTTTATGGCTACACCTTC.

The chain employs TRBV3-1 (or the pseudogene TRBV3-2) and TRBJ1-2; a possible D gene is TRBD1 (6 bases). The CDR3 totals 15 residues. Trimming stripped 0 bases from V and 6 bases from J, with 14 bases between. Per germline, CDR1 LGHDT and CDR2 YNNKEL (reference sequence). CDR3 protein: CASSQDRRGGDGYTF. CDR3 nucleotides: TGTGCCAGCAGCCAAGATCGGAGAGGGGGAGATGGCTACACCTTC.

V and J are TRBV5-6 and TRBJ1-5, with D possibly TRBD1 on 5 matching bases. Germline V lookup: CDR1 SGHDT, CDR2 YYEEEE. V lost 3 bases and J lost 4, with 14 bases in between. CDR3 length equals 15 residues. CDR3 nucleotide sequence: TGTGCCAGCAGCTCGTGGCCAGGGCAAAATCAGCCCCAGCATTTT. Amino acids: CASSSWPGQNQPQHF.

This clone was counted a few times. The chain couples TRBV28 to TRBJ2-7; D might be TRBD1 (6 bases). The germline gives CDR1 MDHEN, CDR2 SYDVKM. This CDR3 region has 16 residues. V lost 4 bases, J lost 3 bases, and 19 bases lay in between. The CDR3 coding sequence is TGTGCCAGCAGTTCATCAGGGGTAGGGTTGGGCTACGAGCAGTACTTC. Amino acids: CASSSSGVGLGYEQYF.

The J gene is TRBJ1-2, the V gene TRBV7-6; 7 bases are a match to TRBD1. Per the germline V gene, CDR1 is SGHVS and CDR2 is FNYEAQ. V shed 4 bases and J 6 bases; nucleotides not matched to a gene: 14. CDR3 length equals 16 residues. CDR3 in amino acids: CASSYYENPGGDGYTF. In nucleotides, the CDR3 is TGTGCCAGCAGCTACTATGAGAACCCAGGGGGAGATGGCTACACCTTC.

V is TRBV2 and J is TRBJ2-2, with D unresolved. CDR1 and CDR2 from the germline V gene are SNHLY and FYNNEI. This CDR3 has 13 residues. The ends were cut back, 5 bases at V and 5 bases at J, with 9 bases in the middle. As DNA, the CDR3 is TGTGCCAGCAGTACCGTGAGGACCGGGGAGCTGTTTTTT. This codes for CASSTVRTGELFF.

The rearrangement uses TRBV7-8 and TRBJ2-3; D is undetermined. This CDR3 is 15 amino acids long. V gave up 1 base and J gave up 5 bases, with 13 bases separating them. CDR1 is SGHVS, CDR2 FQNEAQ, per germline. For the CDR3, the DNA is TGTGCCAGCAGCTTAGAAGGAGTTCGTGGAGATACGCAGTATTTT. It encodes CASSLEGVRGDTQYF.

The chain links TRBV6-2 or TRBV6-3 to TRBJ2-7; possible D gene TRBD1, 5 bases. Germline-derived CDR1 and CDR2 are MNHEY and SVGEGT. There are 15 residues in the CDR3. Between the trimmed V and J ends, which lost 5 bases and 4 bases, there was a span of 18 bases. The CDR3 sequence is CASSPRPGYRYEQYF. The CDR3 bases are TGTGCCAGCAGTCCGCGTCCAGGGTATCGGTACGAGCAGTACTTC.

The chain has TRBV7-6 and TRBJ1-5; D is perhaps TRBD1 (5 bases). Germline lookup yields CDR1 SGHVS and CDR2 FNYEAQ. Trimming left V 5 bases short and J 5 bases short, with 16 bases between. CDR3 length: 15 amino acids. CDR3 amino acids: CASSVNGQGYQPQHF. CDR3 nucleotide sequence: TGTGCCAGCAGCGTCAATGGACAAGGCTATCAGCCCCAGCATTTT. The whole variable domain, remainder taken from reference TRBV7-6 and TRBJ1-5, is GAGVSQSPRYKVTKRGQDVALRCDPISGHVSLYWYRQALGQGPEFLTYFNYEAQQDKSGLPNDRFSAERPEGSISTLTIQRTEQRDSAMYRCASSVNGQGYQPQHFGDGTRLSIL.

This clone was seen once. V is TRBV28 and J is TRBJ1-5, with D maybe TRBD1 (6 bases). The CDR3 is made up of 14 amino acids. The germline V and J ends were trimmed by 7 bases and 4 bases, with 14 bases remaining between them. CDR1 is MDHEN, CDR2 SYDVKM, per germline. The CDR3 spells CASMPDRLNQPQHF. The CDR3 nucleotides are TGTGCCAGCATGCCGGACAGATTAAATCAGCCCCAGCATTTT.

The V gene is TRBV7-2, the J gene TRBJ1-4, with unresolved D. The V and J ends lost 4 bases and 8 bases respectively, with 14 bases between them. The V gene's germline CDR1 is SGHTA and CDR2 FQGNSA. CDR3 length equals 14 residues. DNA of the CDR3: TGTGCCAGCAGCTCAAACGGAGGAGGGGAAAAACTGTTTTTT. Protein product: CASSSNGGGEKLFF.

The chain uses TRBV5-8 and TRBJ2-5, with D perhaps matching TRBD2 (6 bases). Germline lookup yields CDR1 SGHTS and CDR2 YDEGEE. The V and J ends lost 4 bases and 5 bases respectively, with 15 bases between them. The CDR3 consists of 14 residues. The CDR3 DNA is TGTGCCAGCAGCCTGGGACTTTACACGGAGACCCAGTACTTC. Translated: CASSLGLYTETQYF.

The CDR3 spells CAISDFRQGNNEQFF. DNA for the CDR3: TGTGCCATCAGTGACTTCAGACAGGGAAACAATGAGCAGTTCTTC. V is TRBV10-3 and J is TRBJ2-1; 7 positions agree with TRBD1. Per germline, CDR1 ENHRY and CDR2 SYGVKD. The CDR3 has 15 residues. V was pared by 3 bases and J by 5 bases, with 7 bases of the junction left unmatched.

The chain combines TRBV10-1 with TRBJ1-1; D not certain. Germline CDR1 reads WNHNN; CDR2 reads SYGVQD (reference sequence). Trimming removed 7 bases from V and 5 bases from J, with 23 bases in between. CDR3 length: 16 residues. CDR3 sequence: CASNPKKDLPLTEAFF. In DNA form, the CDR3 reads TGCGCCAGCAACCCTAAGAAGGACCTACCCCTTACTGAAGCTTTCTTT.

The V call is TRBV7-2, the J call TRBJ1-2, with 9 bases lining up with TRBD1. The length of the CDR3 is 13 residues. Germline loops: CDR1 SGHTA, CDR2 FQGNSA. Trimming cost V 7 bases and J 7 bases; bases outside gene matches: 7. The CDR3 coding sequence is TGTGCCAGCATGCCGGGACAGGGTCTTGGCTACACCTTC. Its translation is CASMPGQGLGYTF.

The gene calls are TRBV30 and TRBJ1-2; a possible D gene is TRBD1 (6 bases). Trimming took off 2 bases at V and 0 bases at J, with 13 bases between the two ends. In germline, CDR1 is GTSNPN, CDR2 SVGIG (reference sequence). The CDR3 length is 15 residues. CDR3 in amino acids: CAWSPGTQSNYGYTF. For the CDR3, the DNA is TGTGCCTGGAGTCCAGGGACACAATCTAACTATGGCTACACCTTC.

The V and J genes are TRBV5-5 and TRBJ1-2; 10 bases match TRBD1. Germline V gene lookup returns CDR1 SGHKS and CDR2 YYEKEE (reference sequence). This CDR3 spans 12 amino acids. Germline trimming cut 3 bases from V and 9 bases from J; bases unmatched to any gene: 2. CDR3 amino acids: CASSWDRGSYTF. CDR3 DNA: TGTGCCAGCAGCTGGGACAGGGGAAGCTACACCTTC. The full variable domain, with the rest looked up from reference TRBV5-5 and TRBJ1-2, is DAGVTQSPTHLIKTRGQQVTLRCSPISGHKSVSWYQQVLGQGPQFIFQYYEKEERGRGNFPDRFSARQFPNYSSELNVNALLLGDSALYLCASSWDRGSYTFGSGTRLTVV.

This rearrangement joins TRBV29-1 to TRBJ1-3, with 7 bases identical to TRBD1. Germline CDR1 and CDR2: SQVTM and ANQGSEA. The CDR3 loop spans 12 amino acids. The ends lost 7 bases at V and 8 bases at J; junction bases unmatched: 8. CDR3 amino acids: CSADRRRDTIYF. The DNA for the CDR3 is TGCAGCGCGGACAGGCGCCGGGACACCATATATTTT.

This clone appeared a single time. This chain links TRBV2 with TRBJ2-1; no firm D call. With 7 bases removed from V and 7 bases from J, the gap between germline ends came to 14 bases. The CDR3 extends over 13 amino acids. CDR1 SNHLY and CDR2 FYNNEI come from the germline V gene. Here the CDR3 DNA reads TGTGCCAGCATGGGCGACTTCGGGAATGAGCAGTTCTTC. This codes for CASMGDFGNEQFF.

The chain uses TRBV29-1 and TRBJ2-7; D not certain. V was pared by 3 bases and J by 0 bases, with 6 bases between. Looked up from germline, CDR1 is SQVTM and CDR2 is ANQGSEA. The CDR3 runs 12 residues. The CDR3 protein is CSVDGGSYEQYF. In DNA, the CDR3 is TGCAGCGTTGACGGCGGCTCCTACGAGCAGTACTTC.

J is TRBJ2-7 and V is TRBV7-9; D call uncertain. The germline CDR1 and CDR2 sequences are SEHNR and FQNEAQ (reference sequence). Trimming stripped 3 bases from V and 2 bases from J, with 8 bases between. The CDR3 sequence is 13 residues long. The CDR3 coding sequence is TGTGCCAGCAGCTTGACCGCTCCCTACGAGCAGTACTTC. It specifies CASSLTAPYEQYF.

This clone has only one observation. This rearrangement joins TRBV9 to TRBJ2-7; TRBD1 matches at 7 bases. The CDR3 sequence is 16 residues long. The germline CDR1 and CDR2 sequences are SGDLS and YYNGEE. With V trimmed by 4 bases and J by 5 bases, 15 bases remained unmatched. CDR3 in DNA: TGTGCCAGCAGCTCATCCGTGAGGGGGCAGGGAAACGAGCAGTACTTC. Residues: CASSSSVRGQGNEQYF.

CDR3 coding DNA: TGTGCCAGCAGCCAAACTCAGGGGTCTGGGGCCAACGTCCTGACTTTC. It yields the protein CASSQTQGSGANVLTF. This chain uses TRBV4-2 with TRBJ2-6, with D tentatively TRBD1 (6 bases). The CDR3 length is 16 residues. Germline V gene data show CDR1 as LGHNA and CDR2 as YNFKEQ. Trimming shortened V by 2 bases and J by 1 base, and 9 bases separated the two germline ends.